The clone carrying this T cell receptor (beta chain) was seen many times. This sample is part of a study of immune characterization of retroperitoneal liposarcoma. TCRdb fed the PCR reads into MiXCR, producing one record per CDR3 protein. The repertoire includes around 12,000 distinct CDR3 sequences, roughly 47% of them detected once, and approximately 13% sits in the top ten. The CDR3 runs 14 residues. Germline CDR1 reads MNHNS; CDR2 reads SASEGT. The V end was cut by 7 bases, the J end by 1 base, with 13 bases between. The source is a female donor with retroperitoneal liposarcoma. V and J are TRBV6-1 and TRBJ1-1; D possibly corresponds to TRBD1 (5 bases). Sequenced sample: tumor tissue. CDR3 sequence reads: CASTPRAGNTEAFF. The CDR3 region has the DNA TGTGCCAGCACCCCCAGGGCAGGGAACACTGAAGCTTTCTTT.